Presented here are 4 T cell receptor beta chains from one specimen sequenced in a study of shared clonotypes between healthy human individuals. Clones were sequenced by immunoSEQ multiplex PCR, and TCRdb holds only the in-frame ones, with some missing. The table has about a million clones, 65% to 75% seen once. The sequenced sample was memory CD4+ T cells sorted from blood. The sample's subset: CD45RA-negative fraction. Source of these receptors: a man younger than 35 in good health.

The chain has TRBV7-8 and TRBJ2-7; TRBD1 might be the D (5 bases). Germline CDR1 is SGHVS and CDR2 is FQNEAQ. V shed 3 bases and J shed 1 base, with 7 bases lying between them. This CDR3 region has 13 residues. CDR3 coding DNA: TGTGCCAGCAGCTTTAGACAGTCCTACGAGCAGTACTTC. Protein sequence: CASSFRQSYEQYF. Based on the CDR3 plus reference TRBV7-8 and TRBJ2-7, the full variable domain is GAGVSQSPRYKVAKRGQDVALRCDPISGHVSLFWYQQALGQGPEFLTYFQNEAQLDKSGLPSDRFFAERPEGSVSTLKIQRTQQEDSAVYLCASSFRQSYEQYFGPGTRLTVT.

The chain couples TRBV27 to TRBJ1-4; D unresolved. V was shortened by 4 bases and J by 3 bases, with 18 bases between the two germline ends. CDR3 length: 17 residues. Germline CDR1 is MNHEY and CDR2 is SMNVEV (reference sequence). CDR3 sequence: CASSSNLWGAANEKLFF. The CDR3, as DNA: TGTGCCAGCAGTTCCAACCTGTGGGGAGCAGCTAATGAAAAACTGTTTTTT.

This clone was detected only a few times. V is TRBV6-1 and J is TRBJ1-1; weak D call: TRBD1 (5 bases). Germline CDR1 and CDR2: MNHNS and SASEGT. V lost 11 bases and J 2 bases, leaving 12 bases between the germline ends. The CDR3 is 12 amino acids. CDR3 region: CALGLPNTEAFF. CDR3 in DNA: TGTGCCTTGGGACTACCTAACACTGAAGCTTTCTTT.

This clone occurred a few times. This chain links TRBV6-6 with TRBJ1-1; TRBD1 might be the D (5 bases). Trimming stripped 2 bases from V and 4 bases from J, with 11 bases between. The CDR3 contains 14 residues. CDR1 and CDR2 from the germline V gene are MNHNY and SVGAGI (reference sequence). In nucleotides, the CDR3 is TGTGCCAGCAGTTACCTCCAGGGAATCACTGAAGCTTTCTTT. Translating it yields CASSYLQGITEAFF.